This TCR beta chain emerged from a study of T cell responses to AZD1222 COVID-19 vaccine. About this clone itself: Its matching antigen is unknown.

Some clones are missing from TCRdb's copy, which holds only in-frame ones; the method was immunoSEQ multiplex PCR. Of 100,000 or so clones detected, around 83% appear once; the ten largest clones hold less than 6%. There are 14 residues in the CDR3. Per the germline V gene, CDR1 is SQVTM and CDR2 is ANQGSEA. V shed 4 bases and J 3 bases; nucleotides not matched to a gene: 8. The study, taken as a whole, reports: Nearly half of spike-specific TCRs reportedly target unmutated variant regions. Repertoires were obtained only post-peak T cell response. Only a handful of people who got AZD1222 tested seropositive at baseline.

The sequence derives from an adult in good health. The chain recombines TRBV29-1 with TRBJ1-2; 7 bases map to TRBD1. Sequenced here: peripheral blood, sampled on day 0 of AZD1222 vaccination. The DNA for the CDR3 is TGCAGCGTTGGGGGCTCAGGGGGGGACTATGGCTACACCTTC. It codes for CSVGGSGGDYGYTF.